This paragraph covers one T cell receptor beta chain sequence. In the same sample, other DNA sequences code for this CDR3. Produced via immunoSEQ multiplex PCR; TCRdb's table is partial and in-frame only. Among about 2.3 million clones listed, 90% to 95% were seen once. Germline V lookup: CDR1 GTSNPN, CDR2 SVGIG (reference sequence). Trimming took off 0 bases at V and 0 bases at J, with 7 bases between the two ends. This CDR3 is 14 amino acids long. This record belongs to a study of shared clonotypes between healthy human individuals. This chain links TRBV30 with TRBJ2-3; D may match TRBD1 or TRBD2 (5 bases each). The receptor was derived from a man younger than 30 in good health. Some clones in this sample may be carry-over from other donors' samples. Specimen: naive CD4+ T cells from PBMCs. As for subset: CD45RA+ positively selected. CDR3 protein: CAWSVGGSTDTQYF. The CDR3 region has the DNA TGTGCCTGGAGTGTTGGGGGTAGCACAGATACGCAGTATTTT.